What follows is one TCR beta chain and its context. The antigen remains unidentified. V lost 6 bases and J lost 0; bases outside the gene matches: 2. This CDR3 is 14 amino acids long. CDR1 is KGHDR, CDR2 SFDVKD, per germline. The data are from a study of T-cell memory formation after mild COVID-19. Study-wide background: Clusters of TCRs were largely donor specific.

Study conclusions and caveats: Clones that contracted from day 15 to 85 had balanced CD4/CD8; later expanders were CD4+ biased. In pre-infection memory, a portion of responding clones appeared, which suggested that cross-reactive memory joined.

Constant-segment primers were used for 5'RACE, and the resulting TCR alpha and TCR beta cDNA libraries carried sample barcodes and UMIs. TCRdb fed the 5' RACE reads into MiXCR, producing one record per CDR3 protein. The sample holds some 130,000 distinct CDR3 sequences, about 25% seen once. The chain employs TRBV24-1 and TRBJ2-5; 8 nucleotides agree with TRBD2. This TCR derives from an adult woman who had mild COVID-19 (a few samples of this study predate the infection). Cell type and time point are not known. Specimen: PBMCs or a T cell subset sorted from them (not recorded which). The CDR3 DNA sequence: TGTGCCACCAGTACTAGCGGATACCAAGAGACCCAGTACTTC. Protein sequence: CATSTSGYQETQYF.